These 5 T cell receptor beta chains came from one sample sequenced in a study of blood T cells in healthy people across ages. A sample-barcoded 5' primer and a J-beta primer mix were used in a second PCR of about 7 to 12 cycles. TCRdb re-analysed the 5' RACE reads in MiXCR, keeping a single row per CDR3 protein. The sample contains about 700,000 distinct CDR3 sequences, roughly 32% of which appear only once. The sample taken for sequencing was blood. These receptors all stem from a woman older than 75 in good health.

There are many counts of this clonotype. The chain carries TRBV15 and TRBJ2-3, with D perhaps matching TRBD2 (5 bases). Looked up from germline, CDR1 is LNHNV and CDR2 is YYDKDF (reference sequence). This CDR3 has 13 residues. The V end was cut by 8 bases, the J end by 0 bases, with 9 bases between. The CDR3: CATSRTSTDTQYF. DNA for the CDR3: TGTGCCACCTCAAGGACTAGCACAGATACGCAGTATTTT.

This clonotype was observed at least ten times. V gene TRBV9 combines with J gene TRBJ2-5, with D hard to call. The germline CDR1 and CDR2 sequences are SGDLS and YYNGEE. The CDR3 runs to 12 residues. Deletions cut 0 bases from V and 5 bases from J, with 5 bases between. CDR3 in amino acids: CASSVGSETQYF. CDR3 in DNA: TGTGCCAGCAGCGTAGGATCCGAGACCCAGTACTTC.

Of note for this clonotype: A much more abundant neighbour one base away suggests this may be a read error. V usage is TRBV11-2 and J usage is TRBJ2-7; D might be TRBD2 (6 bases). The J call may be incorrect, as the DNA end agrees better with TRBJ2-5. Looked up from germline, CDR1 is SGHAT and CDR2 is FQNNGV. The CDR3 contains 15 residues. The CDR3 nucleotides are TGTGCCGGCAGACGGCCGACGCGGGGAAAGGAGACCCAGTACTTC. This encodes CAGRRPTRGKETQYF.

The V call is TRBV29-1, the J call TRBJ2-3; 7 bases are shared with TRBD2. The CDR3 spans 15 residues. Germline V gene sequence: CDR1 SQVTM, CDR2 ANQGSEA. Losses at the gene ends were 6 bases for V and 3 bases for J; bases not matched to a gene: 12. CDR3 residues: CSVDPRGVGTDTQYF. The CDR3 DNA reads as TGCAGCGTAGACCCCCGGGGGGTGGGAACAGATACGCAGTATTTT.

A word on this clonotype: This could be a read error, since a much larger clone is one nucleotide away. This chain connects TRBV2 to TRBJ2-1, with 7 bases aligning to TRBD1. The CDR3 is 13 residues long. CDR1 and CDR2 from the germline V gene are SNHLY and FYNNEI. J gave up 5 bases and V 9 bases, and 7 bases lay outside the gene matches. CDR3 in amino acids: CARRGQTNNEQFF. The CDR3 nucleotides are TGTGCCAGACGGGGACAGACGAACAATGAGCAGTTCTTC.